This TCR beta chain was retrieved from a study of identical twins (TCRdb year 2016). The study in broad terms: To test whether fetal clonotypes persist, the study used deep sequencing on TCR alpha and beta repertoires from monozygotic twins, unrelated adults of various ages, and cord blood. To rule out contamination, the twin experiments were replicated at different times with different library preparation protocols.

Libraries were prepared through 5' RACE. Sequencing took place on an Illumina HiSeq 2000. A universal primer binding site was introduced by template switching, and a unique molecular identifier was present in the final cDNA, enabling accurate counting of TCR cDNA molecules. First-strand cDNA for TCR alpha and beta chains was synthesized from specific primers in the conserved constant-segment region. Each cDNA library was double barcoded, with a SMART-Mk sample barcode plus Illumina barcodes, to control for contamination. TruSeq adapter sequences and Illumina sample barcodes were added in two successive PCR steps. The Illumina HiSeq platform was used with custom primers to sequence TCR alpha and beta cDNA libraries. On the study's bioinformatics: Unique molecular identifiers were extracted from raw reads with MiGEC, and CDR3 positions were determined with MiXCR. Recombination models were inferred per individual with the repgenHMM and IGoR tools using an EM algorithm. Shared clonotypes were analyzed with the tcR package in R, and sharing was normalized by the product of cloneset sizes. To study raw recombination without the effects of thymic and clonal selection, out-of-frame nonproductive sequences were analyzed. TCRdb's own reprocessing of the public reads used fastp at Q25 and MiXCR and kept productive beta chains. When rows share a CDR3 protein, they turn into one entry using the most common DNA and genes. For this entry, the V and J calls and clone size follow TCRdb and not the study's own pipeline. The sample table contains about 900,000 distinct CDR3 sequences; only one count was recorded for around 12% of them. The top ten hold 1.5% to 2% of the sample.

The investigation overall reported the following: Abundant cord blood beta clonotypes had fewer insertions, young adult naive repertoires showed a similar but weaker trend, and memory repertoires showed no such trend. The excess sharing between twins in beta out-of-frame sequences was weaker because fewer shared sequences reduced the signal-to-noise ratio. Conclusions relied on cross-sectional statistical analysis, since the same donors could not be followed over many years. In monozygotic twins, out-of-frame TCR alpha sharing was systematically underestimated by recombination models, although the models agreed with sharing between unrelated individuals. Invariant T cells such as MAIT and iNKT could partly confound zero-insertion analyses, although diverse VJ usage argued against such confounding for most clonotypes. Compared with coincidental sharing between unrelated individuals, out-of-frame TCR alpha sequences shared between twins had an excess of sequences with low generation probability.

Only healthy Caucasian donors were included. Three pairs of female monozygotic twins, all aged about 18 to 30 years, made up the twin cohort. The RNA used for TCR libraries was isolated from peripheral blood mononuclear cells. In this sample, this clonotype turned up a few times. The antigen it binds to is not known. No quality values exist for individual bases; no much larger clone is one base distant. The CDR3 covers 14 residues, taking in both the cysteine and the phenylalanine. Only the CDR3 portion is preserved as DNA: 42 bases, with reading frame beginning at the first base. V lost 3 bases and J lost 3 bases; the stretch between them is 11 bases long. The same specimen was also included in a second study, on yellow fever vaccine responses in identical twins. Taken from the second paper: The T cell response to vaccination in identical twins was reported by the authors to appear partly convergent and partly personalized. In identical twins, the study followed T cell clones that responded to the vaccine with precision.

This sequence originates from a woman under 30 in good health. The chain uses TRBV12-3 or TRBV12-4 and TRBJ1-2, with a tentative D gene TRBD1 over 6 matching bases. The sequencing sample was made of PBMCs. CDR3 loop: CASSFLGGDYGYTF. The DNA reads TGTGCCAGCAGTTTTTTAGGGGGTGACTATGGCTACACCTTC.